These T cell receptor beta chains were read from a single sample in a study of OX40 agonist ivuxolimab in advanced cancers. The assay was immunoSEQ multiplex PCR, and TCRdb's table has in-frame clones only and misses some. The sample includes tens of thousands of clones, over 75% of them seen just once. Material: CD4+ or CD8+ T cells sorted from blood, obtained in a trial of the OX40 agonist ivuxolimab. The receptor set was obtained from an adult with an advanced solid tumor such as melanoma, head and neck, liver or kidney cancer. CDR3s include the opening cysteine and the closing phenylalanine or tryptophan. A D gene is named only where the DNA matches it firmly. Expanded clones get a size class; other rows say once, few or many, or leave the size out.

v_call	clone_size	j_call	d_call	cdr3_nt	cdr3_aa
TRBV7-7	NA	TRBJ2-1	NA	TGTGCTAGCAGCCCTACGTTAGCGGAGGGCCTCTACAATGAGCAGTTCTTC	CASSPTLAEGLYNEQFF
TRBV19	NA	TRBJ2-4	TRBD1	TGTGCCAGTAGCCGACAGGGGAGAGACATTCAGTACTTC	CASSRQGRDIQYF
TRBV30	NA	TRBJ2-7	TRBD1	TGTGCCTGGGACAGGGCCTACGAGCAGTACTTC	CAWDRAYEQYF
TRBV14	NA	TRBJ2-7	NA	TGTGCCAGCATATTTAGCGGAGCCTTATCCTACGAGCAGTACTTC	CASIFSGALSYEQYF
TRBV2	NA	TRBJ2-2	TRBD2	TGTGCCAGCAAGGGACTAGCAGTCGGGGAGCTGTTTTTT	CASKGLAVGELFF
TRBV11-3	NA	TRBJ1-1	TRBD1	TGTGCCAGCGGAACGGGACAGGGGAACACTGAAGCTTTCTTT	CASGTGQGNTEAFF
TRBV4-2	NA	TRBJ2-5	TRBD1	TGTGCCAGCAGCCAAGGTCAGGGGGAAGGGACCCAGTACTTC	CASSQGQGEGTQYF
TRBV10-2	NA	TRBJ1-1	TRBD1	TGCGCCAGCAGACCCCAGGGGGGGGGCGGAAGGACTGAAGCTTTCTTT	CASRPQGGGGRTEAFF
TRBV2	few	TRBJ1-1	NA	TGTGCCAGCCAAAGCGGGGTAAACACTGAAGCTTTCTTT	CASQSGVNTEAFF
TRBV15	NA	TRBJ2-6	NA	TGTGCCACCAGCAGAGGAGTTTCCCCTGGGGCCAACGTCCTGACTTTC	CATSRGVSPGANVLTF
TRBV5-1	NA	TRBJ2-7	NA	TGCGCCAGCAGCTTGGATTACGAGCAGTACTTC	CASSLDYEQYF
TRBV10-3	NA	TRBJ2-3	TRBD1	TGTGCCATCAGTGACCCGACAGGGGGAATCACAGATACGCAGTATTTT	CAISDPTGGITDTQYF
TRBV5-1	NA	TRBJ2-7	TRBD2	TGCGCCAGCATGATCGGTTTAGCGGGAGACGAGCAGTACTTC	CASMIGLAGDEQYF
TRBV11-2	NA	TRBJ1-2	NA	TGTGCCAGCAGCTTAACGCCAGGCAGGAACGAGGCTGGCTACACCTTC	CASSLTPGRNEAGYTF
TRBV6-6	NA	TRBJ1-4	TRBD1	TGTGCCAGCAAAGACAGGGAGATCGGTAATGAAAAACTGTTTTTT	CASKDREIGNEKLFF
TRBV5-4	NA	TRBJ2-2	TRBD2	TGTGCCAGCAGCTTTGGCGGGAGGGATATCACCGGGGAGCTGTTTTTT	CASSFGGRDITGELFF
TRBV18	NA	TRBJ2-5	NA	TGTGCCAGCTCACCACAGTCGGCCCAAGAGACCCAGTACTTC	CASSPQSAQETQYF
TRBV7-9	NA	TRBJ2-7	NA	TGTGCCAGCAGCTTGACAGGCAATAACTACGAGCAGTACTTC	CASSLTGNNYEQYF
TRBV4-1	NA	TRBJ2-3	NA	TGCGCCAGCAGCCAAGTCTCTAGTTTGGCAGATACGCAGTATTTT	CASSQVSSLADTQYF
TRBV4-1	NA	TRBJ2-5	TRBD1	TGCGCCAGCAGGGGGACAGGGTTCGAGACCCAGTACTTC	CASRGTGFETQYF
TRBV6-5	NA	TRBJ1-2	NA	TGTGCCAGCAGTGCGTGGACAGAGGTGGACGGCTACACCTTC	CASSAWTEVDGYTF
TRBV19	once	TRBJ1-1	NA	TGTGCCAGTAGCCGCTCAAAGAACACTGAAGCTTTCTTT	CASSRSKNTEAFF
TRBV30	NA	TRBJ2-1	TRBD2	TGTGCCTGGAGTGCTATAGCGGGGCTATACAATGAGCAGTTCTTC	CAWSAIAGLYNEQFF